The clone carrying this TCR beta chain was recorded many times. Time point indicated: before trial treatment. Inclusion covered patients whose advanced solid tumors lacked tumor-infiltrating lymphocytes. The data stem from a study of low-dose radiotherapy and immunotherapy resistance in tumors. Across the study: Treatment of Cohort 1 consisted of 0.5 Gy per fraction every 2 weeks, adding up to 6.5 Gy.

V gave up 3 bases and J gave up 4 bases, with 10 bases separating them. This CDR3 spans 14 amino acids. Germline loops: CDR1 SNHLY, CDR2 FYNNEI. Covering alpha and beta chains, TRAV- and TRBV-specific primers were used for the first-strand cDNA. TCR amplification used around 20 PCR cycles, a constant-region primer and a V-primer adapter. MiXCR, applied by TCRdb to the reads, yields one record per CDR3 protein. The data show tens of thousands of distinct CDR3 sequences, 18% seen once. The receptor's source is a male donor with prostate cancer. The chain links TRBV2 to TRBJ1-3; tentative D call: TRBD1 (5 bases). The sample in question was PBMCs, obtained before treatment. CDR3 sequence reads: CASSDGDLGNTIYF. The CDR3 DNA reads TGTGCCAGCAGTGACGGGGACCTAGGAAACACCATATATTTT.